The following is a T cell receptor beta chain sequence with its context. Sequencing used immunoSEQ multiplex PCR; TCRdb keeps in-frame clones, though not all of them. The repertoire holds 150,000 or so clones, approximately 78% seen once, with about 15% in the top ten. The data derive from a study of blood T cell repertoires in COVID-19. The wider study: Some COVID-19 samples were acute and others convalescent; all came from the United States, Italy and Spain. PBMCs, B-cell-depleted T cells, or T cells were the source of the cDNA or gDNA that made up the material.

The clonotype was recovered from a human donor with acute or convalescent COVID-19. The donor label of this sample is uncertain. Sequenced material: peripheral blood.

The CDR3 sequence is CATSRRGPQETQYF. CDR3 coding DNA: TGTGCCACCAGTCGGAGGGGGCCTCAAGAGACCCAGTACTTC. The chain combines TRBV7-9 with TRBJ2-5; D possibly corresponds to TRBD1 (7 bases). Trimming cost V 10 bases and J 2 bases, with 17 bases left between them. The CDR3 totals 14 residues. CDR1 is SEHNR and CDR2 is FQNEAQ in the germline V gene (reference sequence).